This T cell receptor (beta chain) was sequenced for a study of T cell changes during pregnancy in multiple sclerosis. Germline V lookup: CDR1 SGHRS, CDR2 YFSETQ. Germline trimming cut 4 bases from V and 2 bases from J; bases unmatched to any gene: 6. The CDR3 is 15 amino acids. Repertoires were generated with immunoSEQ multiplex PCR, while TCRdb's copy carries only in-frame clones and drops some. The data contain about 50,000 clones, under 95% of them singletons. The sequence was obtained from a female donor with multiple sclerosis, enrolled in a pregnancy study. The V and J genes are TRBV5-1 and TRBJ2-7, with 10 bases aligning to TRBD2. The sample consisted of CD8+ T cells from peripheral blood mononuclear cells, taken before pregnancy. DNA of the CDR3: TGCGCCAGCAGCCCGGGGACTAGCGTCCCCTACGAGCAGTACTTC. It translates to CASSPGTSVPYEQYF.